The 5 T cell receptor beta chains below come from one sample, sequenced in a study of cytomegalovirus exposure and HLA in healthy donors. The primer mix had 60 Vbeta and 13 Jbeta primers. Some clones are missing from TCRdb's copy, which holds only in-frame ones; the method was immunoSEQ multiplex PCR. The sample records roughly 180,000 clones, around 75% being singletons. Sequenced material: PBMCs. The source of these receptors is a female donor in good health and CMV-seronegative.

The chain has TRBV9 and TRBJ1-4, with a weak D call TRBD1 (5 bases). The CDR3 contains 15 residues. Germline CDR1 is SGDLS and CDR2 is YYNGEE. V was cut by 0 bases and J by 5 bases, with 11 bases left in between. The CDR3 DNA reads as TGTGCCAGCAGCGTAGGCCCCCGGGGGAATGAAAAACTGTTTTTT. Translation: CASSVGPRGNEKLFF. The entire variable domain, with the rest obtained from reference TRBV9 and TRBJ1-4, is as follows: DSGVTQTPKHLITATGQRVTLRCSPRSGDLSVYWYQQSLDQGLQFLIQYYNGEERAKGNILERFSAQQFPDLHSELNLSSLELGDSALYFCASSVGPRGNEKLFFGSGTQLSVL.

J is TRBJ1-2 and V is TRBV29-1, with D unclear. CDR3 size: 11 residues. Trimming shortened V by 3 bases and J by 3 bases, and 5 bases separated the two germline ends. Germline CDR1 is SQVTM and CDR2 is ANQGSEA. CDR3 coding DNA: TGCAGCGTTGATCGCGACTATGGCTACACCTTC. Translation gives CSVDRDYGYTF. Combining the CDR3 with reference TRBV29-1 and TRBJ1-2 gives the whole variable domain SAVISQKPSRDICQRGTSLTIQCQVDSQVTMMFWYRQQPGQSLTLIATANQGSEATYESGFVIDKFPISRPNLTFSTLTVSNMSPEDSSIYLCSVDRDYGYTFGSGTRLTVV.

The chain recombines TRBV7-3 with TRBJ1-1, with no clear D. Germline lookup yields CDR1 SGHTA and CDR2 FQGTGA. The V gene lost 2 bases and the J gene lost 0 bases, with 10 bases spanning the gap. The CDR3 extends over 15 amino acids. This chain's CDR3 is CASSLFGGMNTEAFF. The CDR3 nucleotides are TGTGCCAGCAGCTTATTCGGAGGCATGAACACTGAAGCTTTCTTT.

The chain couples TRBV6-6 to TRBJ1-1, with a tentative D call TRBD1 (6 bases). The CDR3 covers 12 residues. V was shortened by 7 bases and J by 4 bases, with 10 bases between the two germline ends. Germline-derived CDR1 and CDR2 are MNHNY and SVGAGI (reference sequence). The CDR3 DNA follows: TGTGCCAGCACTTTAGGGGGCACTGAAGCTTTCTTT. Translated, it gives CASTLGGTEAFF.

The V gene is TRBV4-3, the J gene TRBJ2-7; D unclear. From germline, CDR1 is LGHNA and CDR2 YSLEER. The CDR3 contains 16 residues. V lost 0 bases and J lost 2, with 14 bases in between. CDR3 protein: CASSQDAAPRPYEQYF. DNA for the CDR3: TGCGCCAGCAGCCAAGATGCGGCGCCCAGACCCTACGAGCAGTACTTC.